Below are 20 T cell receptor beta chains sequenced from a single sample in a study of blood T cell repertoires in COVID-19. The repertoire was sequenced with immunoSEQ multiplex PCR; TCRdb's copy has only in-frame clones and lacks some. Among over 300,000 clones listed, roughly 90% were seen once. Input material: PBMCs or T cells enriched from blood (not recorded which). Receptors were obtained from a woman aged 40 to 50 who had recovered from COVID-19.

The chain uses TRBV7-2 and TRBJ2-5, with TRBD2 matching over 11 bases. V lost 2 bases to trimming and J lost 1 base; unmatched junction nucleotides: 3. Germline V CDR1 and CDR2: SGHTA, FQGNSA. CDR3 size: 16 residues. The CDR3 nucleotides are TGTGCCAGCAGCTTAAGCACTAGCGGGGGCCAAGAGACCCAGTACTTC. It is translated as CASSLSTSGGQETQYF.

The CDR3 region is CASSISGGATNEKLFF. In DNA form, the CDR3 reads TGTGCCAGTAGTATATCCGGGGGTGCAACTAATGAAAAACTGTTTTTT. The rearrangement joins TRBV19 to TRBJ1-4, with a tentative D call TRBD1 (5 bases). The CDR3 runs 16 residues. Germline CDR1 is LNHDA and CDR2 is SQIVND (reference sequence). V lost 2 bases and J lost 0, with 10 bases in between.

The chain joins TRBV23-1 to TRBJ2-7, with 8 bases aligning to TRBD1. TRBV23-1 is an ORF; its function is uncertain. V lost 3 bases and J lost 5; bases outside the gene matches: 9. This CDR3 has 15 residues. The CDR3 DNA sequence: TGCGCCAGCAGTCACCCCCCCAGGGGGCTGAACGAGCAGTACTTC. Translating it yields CASSHPPRGLNEQYF.

The chain has TRBV4-3 and TRBJ2-7; the D is unclear. V lost 1 base to trimming and J lost 0 bases, with 10 bases between them. Germline V gene sequence: CDR1 LGHNA, CDR2 YSLEER. This CDR3 comprises 15 residues. The CDR3 DNA follows: TGCGCCAGCAGCCAAGTAATGGGCAGCTCCTACGAGCAGTACTTC. The encoded protein is CASSQVMGSSYEQYF.

The gene calls are TRBV28 and TRBJ2-1; 15 bases fit TRBD2. The CDR3 consists of 17 residues. Germline CDR1 and CDR2: MDHEN and SYDVKM. V lost 5 bases to trimming and J lost 3 bases; unmatched junction nucleotides: 5. CDR3 nucleotides: TGTGCCAGCAGTCCGGGACTAGCGGGGGGCGGCTACAATGAGCAGTTCTTC. It specifies CASSPGLAGGGYNEQFF.

The V and J genes are TRBV9 and TRBJ1-3; TRBD1 matches 7 bases. J was trimmed by 0 bases and V by 3 bases; bases with no gene match: 9. The CDR3 loop spans 17 amino acids. In germline, CDR1 is SGDLS, CDR2 YYNGEE. CDR3 residues: CASSESGTDNSGNTIYF. The CDR3 DNA reads TGTGCCAGCAGCGAGTCCGGGACAGACAACTCTGGAAACACCATATATTTT.

This chain joins TRBV19 and TRBJ1-2, with unresolved D. V lost 0 bases and J lost 4, with 6 bases in between. Germline lookup yields CDR1 LNHDA and CDR2 SQIVND (reference sequence). The CDR3 has 13 residues. The CDR3 region is CASSIDGPYGYTF. The CDR3 region has the DNA TGTGCCAGTAGTATAGATGGGCCCTATGGCTACACCTTC.

The gene calls are TRBV7-2 and TRBJ1-2; 9 bases align to TRBD1. The CDR3 sequence is 15 residues long. Germline assignment: CDR1 SGHTA and CDR2 FQGNSA. Germline trimming cut 1 base from V and 8 bases from J; bases unmatched to any gene: 8. CDR3 residues: CASSLDGTGRPGYTF. For the CDR3, the DNA is TGTGCCAGCAGCTTAGATGGGACAGGGAGGCCAGGCTACACCTTC.

The chain joins TRBV12-3 or TRBV12-4 to TRBJ2-3, with D possibly being TRBD2 (6 bases). The V and J ends lost 6 bases and 2 bases respectively, with 9 bases between them. CDR3 length: 13 residues. CDR3 nucleotide sequence: TGTGCCAGCAGGGGGACTTTCACAGATACGCAGTATTTT. It is translated as CASRGTFTDTQYF.

This chain links TRBV27 with TRBJ2-1; TRBD1 matches at 9 bases. The CDR3 is made up of 13 amino acids. Germline CDR1 MNHEY, CDR2 SMNVEV (reference sequence). The J segment lost 7 bases and the V segment lost 5 bases, leaving 3 bases of the junction unmatched. CDR3: CASSRDRGNEQFF. The CDR3 DNA reads TGTGCCAGCAGTAGAGACAGGGGGAATGAGCAGTTCTTC.

This chain connects TRBV6-2 or TRBV6-3 to TRBJ1-6, with D possibly TRBD1 on 6 matching bases. V gave up 6 bases and J gave up 2 bases, with 11 bases separating them. The CDR3 consists of 15 residues. The germline CDR1 and CDR2 sequences are MNHEY and SVGEGT. The CDR3 spells CASRPGQPYNSPLHF. In nucleotides, the CDR3 is TGTGCCAGCAGGCCTGGACAGCCCTATAATTCACCCCTCCACTTT.

This sequence joins TRBV7-9 and TRBJ2-1; D possibly corresponds to TRBD1 (6 bases). Trimming left V 5 bases short and J 8 bases short, with 13 bases between. Germline V lookup: CDR1 SEHNR, CDR2 FQNEAQ (reference sequence). The length of the CDR3 is 13 residues. The CDR3 nucleotides read TGTGCCAGCAGCAGAAACAGGGAAGATGAGCAGTTCTTC. It is translated as CASSRNREDEQFF.

The chain combines TRBV5-1 with TRBJ2-7; 7 nucleotides line up with TRBD1. The CDR3 totals 14 residues. V lost 4 bases, J lost 0 bases, and 4 bases stayed unmatched. Germline V lookup: CDR1 SGHRS, CDR2 YFSETQ. This CDR3 reads CASSQQGTSYEQYF. CDR3 nucleotide sequence: TGCGCCAGCAGCCAACAGGGGACCTCCTACGAGCAGTACTTC.

The chain combines TRBV11-2 with TRBJ2-2; 8 bases are shared with TRBD1. Germline V CDR1 and CDR2: SGHAT, FQNNGV. The CDR3 totals 18 residues. J gave up 3 bases and V 5 bases, and 14 bases lay outside the gene matches. The CDR3 loop is CASSQPRGAGGYTGELFF. The CDR3 bases are TGTGCCAGCAGCCAACCCAGGGGGGCAGGGGGCTACACCGGGGAGCTGTTTTTT.

This clone appeared a few times. This rearrangement joins TRBV29-1 to TRBJ2-7, with D possibly matching TRBD1 (5 bases). Trimming shortened V by 4 bases and J by 2 bases, and 12 bases separated the two germline ends. From germline, CDR1 is SQVTM and CDR2 ANQGSEA. CDR3 length equals 13 residues. Here the CDR3 reads CSVVRDSTYEQYF. The CDR3 DNA follows: TGCAGCGTTGTCCGAGACAGTACCTACGAGCAGTACTTC.

The J gene is TRBJ1-2, the V gene TRBV19; TRBD1 might be the D (6 bases). V was pared by 3 bases and J by 5 bases, with 10 bases between. This CDR3 spans 13 amino acids. Germline assignment: CDR1 LNHDA and CDR2 SQIVND (reference sequence). CDR3 sequence reads: CASSMGTPYGYTF. CDR3 DNA: TGTGCCAGTAGTATGGGGACACCGTATGGCTACACCTTC.

The rearrangement joins TRBV19 to TRBJ2-2; 7 nucleotides match TRBD1. V shed 9 bases, J shed 3 bases, and the junction held 10 bases outside the gene matches. The CDR3 is 15 amino acids. Looked up from germline, CDR1 is LNHDA and CDR2 is SQIVND (reference sequence). DNA of the CDR3: TGTGCCAGCTCGTTCCGGGACAGAGACACCGGGGAGCTGTTTTTT. This gives the protein CASSFRDRDTGELFF.

The chain carries TRBV19 and TRBJ2-3, with 11 bases that match TRBD2. The length of the CDR3 is 18 residues. In germline, CDR1 is LNHDA, CDR2 SQIVND (reference sequence). With 1 base clipped from V and 2 bases from J, the junction kept 8 bases outside the gene matches. The CDR3 bases are TGTGCCAGTAGTATAGCTCGGACTAGCGGGCCCCTCACAGATACGCAGTATTTT. Amino acids: CASSIARTSGPLTDTQYF.

The gene calls are TRBV24-1 and TRBJ2-5, with 7 nucleotides matching TRBD1. The CDR3 runs 15 residues. J lost 1 base, V lost 4 bases, and 5 bases had no gene match. CDR1 and CDR2 from the germline V gene are KGHDR and SFDVKD. The CDR3 bases are TGTGCCACCAGTGACCCAGGGACAGTCCAAGAGACCCAGTACTTC. It codes for CATSDPGTVQETQYF.

The chain joins TRBV10-2 to TRBJ2-7; TRBD2 is a possible D gene (5 bases). The V gene lost 6 bases and the J gene lost 3 bases, with 6 bases spanning the gap. There are 11 residues in the CDR3. CDR1 WSHSY and CDR2 SAAADI come from the germline V gene. As DNA, the CDR3 is TGCGCCAGCAGACTAGGCTACGAGCAGTACTTC. This gives the protein CASRLGYEQYF.